This is a list of T cell receptor beta chains from one sample in a study of cytomegalovirus exposure and HLA in healthy donors. Sequencing used immunoSEQ multiplex PCR; TCRdb keeps in-frame clones, though not all of them. Of 100,000 to 150,000 clones listed, roughly 77% are singletons. The sequencing sample was made of PBMCs. These receptors were taken from a man aged 18 to 29 in good health and CMV-seronegative. The CDR3 runs from the conserved cysteine through the conserved F or W. Fields, in order: J gene, V gene, D gene, clone size, CDR3 protein, CDR3 DNA. D genes are given only for firm matches. Where a row states a size, it is once, few, many or the class of an expanded clone; other rows omit it.

J: TRBJ2-3; V: TRBV13; D: NA; size: NA; CDR3: CASSTRQLVTDTQYF; DNA: TGTGCCAGCAGCACTCGACAGCTTGTCACAGATACGCAGTATTTT
J: TRBJ2-7; V: TRBV5-4; D: TRBD1; size: NA; CDR3: CASSPGTGGPMGYEQYF; DNA: TGTGCCAGCAGCCCCGGGACAGGGGGTCCTATGGGTTACGAGCAGTACTTC
J: TRBJ1-2; V: TRBV7-6; D: NA; size: once; CDR3: CASSLGPGLEGYTF; DNA: TGTGCCAGCAGCTTAGGCCCAGGGTTGGAGGGCTACACCTTC
J: TRBJ1-1; V: TRBV2; D: NA; size: NA; CDR3: CASSGRGRENTEAFF; DNA: TGTGCCAGCAGTGGGAGGGGCAGGGAAAACACTGAAGCTTTCTTT
J: TRBJ1-6; V: TRBV12-2; D: NA; size: few; CDR3: CASRFRRPYNSPLHF; DNA: TGTGCAAGTCGCTTCAGGAGGCCCTATAATTCACCCCTCCACTTT
J: TRBJ1-1; V: TRBV9; D: NA; size: few; CDR3: CASSPTVAMNTEAFF; DNA: TGTGCCAGCAGCCCGACAGTCGCCATGAACACTGAAGCTTTCTTT
J: TRBJ1-4; V: TRBV5-4; D: TRBD1; size: NA; CDR3: CASSWQGASNEKLFF; DNA: TGTGCCAGCAGCTGGCAGGGGGCGTCTAATGAAAAACTGTTTTTT
J: TRBJ1-1; V: TRBV9; D: NA; size: NA; CDR3: CASSTRVNTEAFF; DNA: TGTGCCAGCAGCACCAGGGTGAACACTGAAGCTTTCTTT
J: TRBJ2-7; V: TRBV6-6; D: NA; size: NA; CDR3: CASSYSAGVGVYEQYF; DNA: TGTGCCAGCAGTTACTCAGCCGGGGTGGGAGTCTACGAGCAGTACTTC
J: TRBJ1-2; V: TRBV6-5; D: TRBD1; size: NA; CDR3: CASRRDRGLGYTF; DNA: TGTGCCAGCAGGCGCGACAGGGGGCTTGGCTACACCTTC
J: TRBJ2-5; V: TRBV2; D: TRBD2; size: NA; CDR3: CASSEGSSGWYQETQYF; DNA: TGTGCCAGCAGTGAAGGGTCTAGCGGATGGTACCAAGAGACCCAGTACTTC
J: TRBJ1-5; V: TRBV6-1; D: NA; size: few; CDR3: CASSERTIGGHF; DNA: TGTGCCAGCAGTGAACGGACAATAGGGGGGCATTTT
J: TRBJ1-4; V: TRBV10-1; D: NA; size: few; CDR3: CALKSAANNEKLFF; DNA: TGCGCCTTAAAAAGCGCAGCGAACAATGAAAAACTGTTTTTT
J: TRBJ1-1; V: TRBV5-1; D: TRBD1; size: NA; CDR3: CASSLDRGTEAFF; DNA: TGCGCCAGCAGCTTGGACAGGGGCACTGAAGCTTTCTTT
J: TRBJ2-3; V: TRBV15; D: TRBD2; size: NA; CDR3: CATSRDNGLAGDTQYF; DNA: TGTGCCACCAGCAGAGATAACGGACTAGCAGGGGATACGCAGTATTTT
J: TRBJ2-7; V: TRBV5-1; D: TRBD1; size: NA; CDR3: CASSSGTAPYEQYF; DNA: TGCGCCAGCAGCTCCGGGACAGCGCCCTACGAGCAGTACTTC
J: TRBJ1-6; V: TRBV5-6; D: TRBD1; size: NA; CDR3: CASSRVGTGVPEGF; DNA: TGTGCCAGCAGCCGGGTTGGGACAGGGGTCCCCGAGGGCTTT
J: TRBJ1-1; V: TRBV7-2; D: NA; size: once; CDR3: CASSLGLGPPGGTEAFF; DNA: TGTGCCAGCAGCTTAGGTTTAGGGCCACCCGGGGGAACTGAAGCTTTCTTT
J: TRBJ2-7; V: TRBV2; D: TRBD1; size: NA; CDR3: CASVTGRGLLNGQYF; DNA: TGTGCCAGCGTCACTGGCAGGGGGCTCCTGAATGGGCAGTACTTC
J: TRBJ2-7; V: TRBV4-1; D: NA; size: few; CDR3: CASSQARGGAHEQYF; DNA: TGTGCCAGCAGCCAGGCGAGGGGGGGGGCCCACGAGCAGTACTTC
J: TRBJ2-6; V: TRBV6-1; D: NA; size: NA; CDR3: CASSERGSGANVLTF; DNA: TGTGCCAGCAGTGAACGGGGCTCTGGGGCCAACGTCCTGACTTTC
J: TRBJ1-5; V: TRBV7-9; D: NA; size: NA; CDR3: CASSSLDQPQHF; DNA: TGTGCCAGCAGCTCACTAGATCAGCCCCAGCATTTT
J: TRBJ2-1; V: TRBV9; D: TRBD2; size: NA; CDR3: CASSSRGGSSYNEQFF; DNA: TGTGCCAGCAGCTCCCGCGGGGGGTCCTCCTACAATGAGCAGTTCTTC
J: TRBJ1-3; V: TRBV11-2; D: NA; size: NA; CDR3: CASSLDQGGTGNTIYF; DNA: TGTGCCAGCAGCTTAGATCAAGGAGGTACCGGAAACACCATATATTTT
J: TRBJ2-3; V: TRBV4-3; D: TRBD2; size: NA; CDR3: CASSQRVFLAGARPTDTQYF; DNA: TGCGCCAGCAGCCAAAGGGTATTCCTAGCGGGGGCTCGACCCACAGATACGCAGTATTTT
J: TRBJ1-3; V: TRBV6-1; D: NA; size: NA; CDR3: CASQLGSFSGNTIYF; DNA: TGTGCCAGCCAACTGGGCTCTTTCTCTGGAAACACCATATATTTT
J: TRBJ2-2; V: TRBV19; D: NA; size: NA; CDR3: CASETANTGELFF; DNA: TGTGCCTCTGAGACAGCGAACACCGGGGAGCTGTTTTTT
J: TRBJ2-3; V: TRBV6-6; D: TRBD1; size: NA; CDR3: CAVLPGQGSSTDTQYF; DNA: TGTGCCGTACTTCCGGGACAGGGGTCTAGCACAGATACGCAGTATTTT
J: TRBJ1-2; V: TRBV19; D: NA; size: NA; CDR3: CASSTSLGAYYGYTF; DNA: TGTGCCAGTAGTACCAGCCTAGGGGCCTACTATGGCTACACCTTC
J: TRBJ1-1; V: TRBV19; D: TRBD1; size: NA; CDR3: CASNRQGNTEAFF; DNA: TGTGCCAGTAATAGACAGGGAAACACTGAAGCTTTCTTT
J: TRBJ2-1; V: TRBV6-4; D: NA; size: NA; CDR3: CASSERSISEQFF; DNA: TGTGCCAGCAGTGAAAGGAGTATAAGTGAGCAGTTCTTC
J: TRBJ1-1; V: TRBV6-5; D: NA; size: few; CDR3: CASSYSRGGRGEAFF; DNA: TGTGCCAGCAGTTACTCGAGAGGGGGGAGGGGTGAAGCTTTCTTT
J: TRBJ2-7; V: TRBV7-9; D: TRBD2; size: NA; CDR3: CASSLGSGEHEQYF; DNA: TGTGCCAGCAGCTTAGGTAGCGGGGAACACGAGCAGTACTTC
J: TRBJ1-2; V: TRBV14; D: NA; size: NA; CDR3: CASSLTPTGGYTF; DNA: TGTGCCAGCAGCCTGACCCCAACGGGAGGCTACACCTTC
J: TRBJ1-6; V: TRBV11-1; D: TRBD1; size: NA; CDR3: CASSLPGQGSPLHF; DNA: TGTGCCAGCAGCCTGCCGGGACAGGGTTCACCCCTCCACTTT
J: TRBJ1-1; V: TRBV5-4; D: TRBD1; size: few; CDR3: CASSSDGTGFGSTEAFF; DNA: TGTGCCAGCAGCTCAGACGGGACAGGGTTCGGTAGCACTGAAGCTTTCTTT
J: TRBJ1-2; V: TRBV27; D: TRBD1; size: NA; CDR3: CASSSSGGWDGYTF; DNA: TGTGCCAGCAGTTCATCAGGGGGCTGGGATGGCTACACCTTC
J: TRBJ2-1; V: TRBV29-1; D: NA; size: NA; CDR3: CSVYPGHQNEQFF; DNA: TGCAGCGTTTACCCGGGACACCAGAATGAGCAGTTCTTC
J: TRBJ2-5; V: TRBV11-2; D: NA; size: NA; CDR3: CASSLSSVQETQYF; DNA: TGTGCCAGCAGCTTATCTAGCGTTCAAGAGACCCAGTACTTC
J: TRBJ1-5; V: TRBV6-5; D: NA; size: once; CDR3: CATSGGRGSNQPQHF; DNA: TGTGCCACCTCGGGAGGCAGGGGAAGCAATCAGCCCCAGCATTTT
J: TRBJ1-2; V: TRBV5-6; D: TRBD1; size: NA; CDR3: CASSLAPGQAHGYTF; DNA: TGTGCCAGCAGCTTGGCCCCGGGACAGGCCCATGGCTACACCTTC
J: TRBJ2-3; V: TRBV5-4; D: TRBD2; size: NA; CDR3: CASSPGTSGGTDTQYF; DNA: TGTGCCAGCAGCCCAGGGACTAGCGGGGGCACAGATACGCAGTATTTT
J: TRBJ2-5; V: TRBV7-9; D: NA; size: NA; CDR3: CASSPKETQYF; DNA: TGTGCCAGCAGCCCCAAAGAGACCCAGTACTTC
J: TRBJ1-1; V: TRBV2; D: NA; size: few; CDR3: CASSGLLGGGVAFF; DNA: TGTGCCAGCAGTGGGCTCCTAGGGGGGGGCGTAGCTTTCTTT
J: TRBJ1-1; V: TRBV2; D: TRBD1; size: NA; CDR3: CASSAEGATEASF; DNA: TGTGCCAGCAGTGCGGAGGGGGCAACTGAAGCTTCCTTT
J: TRBJ2-1; V: TRBV29-1; D: TRBD2; size: NA; CDR3: CSVEDGGGSYNEQFF; DNA: TGCAGCGTTGAAGATGGCGGGGGCTCCTACAATGAGCAGTTCTTC
J: TRBJ2-7; V: TRBV6-5; D: NA; size: NA; CDR3: CASRATGAYEQYF; DNA: TGTGCCAGCAGAGCGACAGGCGCCTACGAGCAGTACTTC
J: TRBJ2-2; V: TRBV11-2; D: NA; size: few; CDR3: CASSLDRTGELFF; DNA: TGTGCCAGCAGCTTAGATCGGACCGGGGAGCTGTTTTTT
J: TRBJ1-1; V: TRBV5-1; D: TRBD1; size: once; CDR3: CASSGDRVNTEAFF; DNA: TGCGCCAGCAGCGGGGACAGGGTGAACACTGAAGCTTTCTTT
J: TRBJ2-7; V: TRBV7-2; D: TRBD2; size: once; CDR3: CASSRLAGGRSYEQYF; DNA: TGTGCCAGCAGCCGTTTAGCGGGGGGGCGGTCCTACGAGCAGTACTTC